This T cell receptor beta chain was documented in a study of spatial heterogeneity in lung cancer. In its sample, this clonotype was seen many times. Carried by each TCR cDNA molecule was a unique molecular identifier. A single record per CDR3 protein comes from TCRdb applying MiXCR to the 5' RACE reads. Among about 48,000 distinct CDR3 sequences listed, 5.3% were seen once. CDR1 and CDR2 from the germline V gene are DFQATT and SNEGSKA (reference sequence). Deletions cut 0 bases from V and 2 bases from J, with 7 bases between. The CDR3 consists of 13 residues. Time point of the sample: sample taken at primary tumor resection. No cell sorting; template was whole RNA from tumor, lung tissue or PBMC.

Sequences were derived from PBMCs, sampled at surgery. This chain links TRBV20-1 with TRBJ1-1, with D hard to call. The clonotype comes from a male donor with early-stage non-small cell lung cancer. CDR3 sequence reads: CSARDRRNTEAFF. The CDR3 DNA follows: TGCAGTGCTAGAGATCGAAGAAACACTGAAGCTTTCTTT.